These 10 T cell receptor beta chains came from one sample sequenced in a study of blood T cell repertoires in COVID-19. Assay used: immunoSEQ multiplex PCR; TCRdb lists only in-frame clones, some missing. The sample carries some 150,000 clones, approximately 80% recorded once. Sequenced input: peripheral blood. The receptors come from a man in his sixties with active or convalescent COVID-19.

The sample holds a few counts of this clone. The genes are TRBV10-3 and TRBJ1-1; perhaps TRBD1 as D (5 bases). The CDR3 consists of 11 residues. Germline V gene sequence: CDR1 ENHRY, CDR2 SYGVKD. The ends were cut back, 5 bases at V and 7 bases at J, with 8 bases in the middle. This CDR3 reads CAISPGVEAFF. In DNA form, the CDR3 reads TGTGCCATCAGTCCGGGGGTTGAAGCTTTCTTT.

The chain links TRBV6-2 or TRBV6-3 to TRBJ1-2; 10 bases line up with TRBD1. The V and J ends lost 6 bases and 7 bases, in that order; junction bases with no gene match: 5. This CDR3 is 13 amino acids long. Germline V gene sequence: CDR1 MNHEY, CDR2 SVGEGT. CDR3: CASSPGQGTGYTF. The CDR3 coding sequence is TGTGCCAGCAGCCCGGGACAGGGGACTGGCTACACCTTC.

The gene calls are TRBV7-3 and TRBJ1-1; 8 bases fit TRBD1. Germline CDR1 SGHTA, CDR2 FQGTGA. V lost 5 bases, J lost 1 base, and 0 bases stayed unmatched. This CDR3 is built from 13 residues. Written as DNA, the CDR3 is TGTGCCAGCAGCGGACAGGGGAACACTGAAGCTTTCTTT. As protein: CASSGQGNTEAFF.

This clone was recorded once. V is TRBV24-1 and J is TRBJ2-3; D gene unclear. Germline assignment: CDR1 KGHDR and CDR2 SFDVKD. The germline V and J ends were trimmed by 9 bases and 6 bases, with 15 bases remaining between them. The CDR3 sequence is 13 residues long. The CDR3 here is CATYDSNSDTQYF. CDR3 nucleotides: TGTGCCACCTATGACTCAAACTCCGATACGCAGTATTTT.

The rearrangement joins TRBV7-9 to TRBJ1-5; 7 positions agree with TRBD1. After removal of 8 bases from V and 2 bases from J, the junction contained 9 bases not matched to a gene. The CDR3 is 15 amino acids. Germline CDR1 SEHNR, CDR2 FQNEAQ (reference sequence). This CDR3 reads CASAISDRGNQPQHF. The DNA of the CDR3 is TGTGCCAGCGCTATCTCTGACAGGGGCAATCAGCCCCAGCATTTT.

The chain links TRBV6-5 to TRBJ2-1; 9 bases fit TRBD1. There are 14 residues in the CDR3. CDR1 and CDR2 (germline): MNHEY, SVGAGI. J was trimmed by 9 bases and V by 7 bases; bases with no gene match: 10. The CDR3 nucleotides are TGTGCCAGCACTCTCGGGACAGGGCAGGGTGAGCAGTTCTTC. Amino acids: CASTLGTGQGEQFF.

The rearrangement links TRBV29-1 to TRBJ2-1; 8 bases line up with TRBD1. With 4 bases clipped from V and 6 bases from J, the junction kept 8 bases outside the gene matches. Germline CDR1 is SQVTM and CDR2 is ANQGSEA. The CDR3 is 14 amino acids. The CDR3 loop reads CSVVPYRGVNEQFF. The CDR3 bases are TGCAGCGTTGTTCCGTACAGGGGGGTCAATGAGCAGTTCTTC.

The rearrangement joins TRBV29-1 to TRBJ2-1; TRBD1 matches 8 bases. This CDR3 is 18 amino acids long. Germline-derived CDR1 and CDR2 are SQVTM and ANQGSEA. The junction had 14 bases not matched to a gene; V was cut back by 3 bases and J by 1 base. The CDR3 coding sequence is TGCAGCGTTGAGAATGTCAGGGGGCGAAGTAATTCCTACAATGAGCAGTTCTTC. Residues: CSVENVRGRSNSYNEQFF.

The chain links TRBV18 to TRBJ1-5; 9 positions agree with TRBD1. V gave up 5 bases and J gave up 7 bases; unmatched junction bases: 6. The CDR3 extends over 14 amino acids. Per the germline V gene, CDR1 is KGHSH and CDR2 is LQKENI. This CDR3 reads CASSSDRGGQPQHF. In DNA, the CDR3 is TGTGCCAGCTCATCGGACAGGGGTGGACAGCCCCAGCATTTT.

The rearrangement links TRBV5-5 to TRBJ2-7; TRBD2 matches 13 bases. The CDR3 extends over 17 amino acids. The germline V gene has CDR1 SGHKS and CDR2 YYEKEE (reference sequence). The V and J ends lost 3 bases and 5 bases, in that order; junction bases with no gene match: 11. CDR3 protein: CASSSPTSGRIGNEQYF. CDR3 bases: TGTGCCAGCAGCTCCCCGACTAGCGGGAGGATCGGAAACGAGCAGTACTTC. The full variable domain, its missing parts supplied by reference TRBV5-5 and TRBJ2-7, is DAGVTQSPTHLIKTRGQQVTLRCSPISGHKSVSWYQQVLGQGPQFIFQYYEKEERGRGNFPDRFSARQFPNYSSELNVNALLLGDSALYLCASSSPTSGRIGNEQYFGPGTRLTVT.